These 32 T cell receptor beta chains were all obtained from the same sample, sequenced in a study of CD8 T cells in Susac syndrome. RNA totalling about 0.45 to 1 ug underwent reverse transcription with random hexamers. One entry per CDR3 protein results from TCRdb running MiXCR on the immunoSEQ multiplex PCR reads. The profile shows approximately 130,000 distinct CDR3 sequences, around 91% of them singletons. Sequences were obtained from CD8+ T cells from PBMCs. The receptors stem from a human donor with multiple sclerosis.

The chain is built from TRBV19 and TRBJ2-7; D uncertain. V was trimmed by 7 bases and J by 2 bases, leaving 15 bases between them. The CDR3 is 14 amino acids. The germline V gene encodes CDR1 LNHDA and CDR2 SQIVND (reference sequence). The CDR3 DNA reads TGTGCCAGTATGTCATCCGGAGCAGCCTACGAGCAGTACTTC. Protein sequence: CASMSSGAAYEQYF. Variable domain in full (rest from reference TRBV19 and TRBJ2-7): DGGITQSPKYLFRKEGQNVTLSCEQNLNHDAMYWYRQDPGQGLRLIYYSQIVNDFQKGDIAEGYSVSREKKESFPLTVTSAQKNPTAFYLCASMSSGAAYEQYFGPGTRLTVT.

This rearrangement joins TRBV2 to TRBJ2-2, with D uncertain. The V end lost 4 bases, the J end lost 1 base, and 4 bases lay between the germline ends. Germline CDR1 SNHLY, CDR2 FYNNEI. The CDR3 consists of 13 residues. CDR3 in amino acids: CASSGENTGELFF. In DNA form, the CDR3 reads TGTGCCAGCAGTGGTGAGAACACCGGGGAGCTGTTTTTT.

The chain recombines TRBV29-1 with TRBJ2-3, with 12 bases that match TRBD2. The CDR3 totals 17 residues. V lost 1 base to trimming and J lost 1 base; unmatched junction nucleotides: 6. The V gene's germline CDR1 is SQVTM and CDR2 ANQGSEA. This CDR3 reads CSVEGGTSGQRTDTQYF. DNA for the CDR3: TGCAGCGTTGAAGGCGGGACTAGCGGGCAACGCACAGATACGCAGTATTTT.

The chain has TRBV28 and TRBJ2-3; D gene ambiguous. Per germline, CDR1 MDHEN and CDR2 SYDVKM. Trimming took off 5 bases at V and 6 bases at J, with 9 bases between the two ends. The CDR3 covers 12 residues. This CDR3 reads CASSPGWDTQYF. The CDR3 coding sequence is TGTGCCAGCAGTCCAGGCTGGGATACGCAGTATTTT.

V gene TRBV28 combines with J gene TRBJ2-7, with D possibly called TRBD1 or TRBD2 (5 bases each). CDR3 length: 15 amino acids. CDR1 and CDR2 from the germline V gene are MDHEN and SYDVKM. V was trimmed by 5 bases and J by 3 bases, leaving 17 bases between them. The CDR3 loop reads CASSEYRDALYEQYF. The CDR3 DNA reads as TGTGCCAGCAGTGAGTACCGGGACGCCCTCTACGAGCAGTACTTC.

This sequence joins TRBV12-5 and TRBJ1-5, with a tentative D call TRBD1 (5 bases). Trimming removed 6 bases at V and 4 bases at J, with 13 bases between. The CDR3 consists of 14 residues. Germline V gene lookup returns CDR1 LGHNT and CDR2 FRNRAP. The CDR3 DNA follows: TGTGCTAGTGGCCGGGACTCCGGGAATCAGCCCCAGCATTTT. Amino acids: CASGRDSGNQPQHF.

The V gene is TRBV7-9, the J gene TRBJ2-1, with D hard to call. V was shortened by 4 bases and J by 0 bases, with 10 bases between the two germline ends. Germline loops: CDR1 SEHNR, CDR2 FQNEAQ (reference sequence). The CDR3 length is 15 residues. CDR3: CASSSTLSSYNEQFF. For the CDR3, the DNA is TGTGCCAGCAGCTCCACACTTAGCTCCTACAATGAGCAGTTCTTC.

The rearrangement links TRBV29-1 to TRBJ1-1; D is unresolved. The germline V gene has CDR1 SQVTM and CDR2 ANQGSEA. This CDR3 comprises 12 residues. V was clipped by 8 bases and J by 1 base, with 11 bases between them. The CDR3 coding sequence is TGCAGCACCCTAACTGGGAACACTGAAGCTTTCTTT. Protein product: CSTLTGNTEAFF.

The rearrangement uses TRBV12-3 or TRBV12-4 and TRBJ1-6, with TRBD1 matching over 10 bases. This CDR3 spans 14 amino acids. Trimming at V came to 6 bases and at J to 10 bases, leaving 6 bases not matched to a gene. DNA of the CDR3: TGTGCCAGCAGGGACAGGGGGATGGGGTCACCCCTCCACTTT. Protein: CASRDRGMGSPLHF.

The chain uses TRBV21-1 and TRBJ2-7; the D call of TRBD1 is as the table states it, not checked on the DNA. TRBV21-1 is a pseudogene locus. CDR3 length equals 15 residues. CDR3 region: CASTPGRGYPYEQYF. CDR3 DNA sequence: TGTGCCAGCACCCCTGGTCGGGGGTACCCCTACGAGCAGTACTTC.

V is TRBV27 and J is TRBJ1-2, with D perhaps TRBD1 (6 bases). Germline V lookup: CDR1 MNHEY, CDR2 SMNVEV (reference sequence). Trimming stripped 5 bases from V and 7 bases from J, with 17 bases between. This CDR3 comprises 14 residues. The CDR3: CASSALTGASGYTF. CDR3 sequence (DNA): TGTGCCAGCAGTGCGTTGACGGGGGCGAGTGGCTACACCTTC.

This clonotype was seen a single time. The chain links TRBV20-1 to TRBJ2-2; 7 bases are shared with TRBD2. The J segment lost 6 bases and the V segment lost 0 bases, leaving 10 bases of the junction unmatched. The CDR3 runs 16 residues. Germline-derived CDR1 and CDR2 are DFQATT and SNEGSKA (reference sequence). Here the CDR3 reads CSARDLGGILAGELFF. CDR3 bases: TGCAGTGCTAGAGATCTCGGGGGGATTTTGGCCGGGGAGCTGTTTTTT.

The rearrangement links TRBV13 to TRBJ2-4; the D gene could be TRBD1 or TRBD2 (7 bases each). Germline V CDR1 and CDR2: PRHDT, FYEKMQ (reference sequence). V was pared by 5 bases and J by 5 bases, with 16 bases between. This CDR3 spans 15 amino acids. The CDR3 is CASSLDREGENIQYF. The CDR3 DNA reads as TGTGCCAGCAGCCTAGACAGGGAGGGGGAAAACATTCAGTACTTC.

V and J are TRBV20-1 and TRBJ2-7, with 8 bases lining up with TRBD2. The V segment lost 5 bases and the J segment 0 bases; nucleotides outside the gene matches: 6. Germline V CDR1 and CDR2: DFQATT, SNEGSKA (reference sequence). The CDR3 spans 14 residues. The CDR3 DNA sequence: TGCAGTGCTTACCTTAGCGGGATCTCCTACGAGCAGTACTTC. It codes for CSAYLSGISYEQYF.

The CDR3 reads CASTLKDSIGNTIYF. The CDR3 DNA follows: TGTGCCAGCACCCTAAAGGACAGCATAGGAAACACCATATATTTT. V usage is TRBV12-3 or TRBV12-4 and J usage is TRBJ1-3; D possibly corresponds to TRBD1 (6 bases). The CDR3 covers 15 residues. V was clipped by 7 bases and J by 4 bases, with 17 bases between them.

This clonotype was seen just once. The rearrangement joins TRBV5-6 to TRBJ1-1, with TRBD1 matching over 8 bases. Per germline, CDR1 SGHDT and CDR2 YYEEEE. The CDR3 consists of 15 residues. The V and J ends lost 4 bases and 5 bases, in that order; junction bases with no gene match: 10. The CDR3: CASSPAGGEGTEAFF. For the CDR3, the DNA is TGTGCCAGCAGCCCCGCAGGGGGCGAGGGAACTGAAGCTTTCTTT.

The V and J genes are TRBV27 and TRBJ1-5; maybe TRBD1 (5 bases). V was trimmed by 2 bases and J by 1 base, leaving 9 bases between them. Germline V CDR1 and CDR2: MNHEY, SMNVEV (reference sequence). CDR3 length: 15 residues. CDR3 in amino acids: CASSLRGLSNQPQHF. The CDR3 nucleotides are TGTGCCAGCAGTTTACGGGGGTTAAGCAATCAGCCCCAGCATTTT.

This clonotype was seen once. The CDR3: CASSYGFYEQYF. CDR3 in DNA: TGTGCCAGCAGTTATGGATTCTACGAGCAGTACTTC. The chain joins TRBV6-2 or TRBV6-3 to TRBJ2-7; no reliable D call. The CDR3 sequence is 12 residues long. V dropped 3 bases and J dropped 3 bases, with 6 bases sitting between them. CDR1 and CDR2 from the germline V gene are MNHEY and SVGEGT.

This clonotype was counted between two and nine times. The chain carries TRBV4-3 and TRBJ1-1; 9 bases are a match to TRBD1. V lost 4 bases to trimming and J lost 4 bases; unmatched junction nucleotides: 4. CDR1 is LGHNA, CDR2 YSLEER, per germline. This CDR3 contains 14 residues. The CDR3 DNA follows: TGCGCCAGCAGCCTTACAGGGGGCATCACTGAAGCTTTCTTT. Protein product: CASSLTGGITEAFF.

V and J are TRBV9 and TRBJ1-2; a possible D gene is TRBD1 (6 bases). Germline values: CDR1 SGDLS, CDR2 YYNGEE. This CDR3 comprises 17 residues. Trimming took 7 bases from V and 4 from J, leaving 26 bases between them. DNA for the CDR3: TGTGCCAGCTCCTCGAGGCAGGGGTTATCCACATTCTATGGCTACACCTTC. Translation: CASSSRQGLSTFYGYTF.

This clonotype appeared a few times. The rearrangement links TRBV4-3 to TRBJ2-7; 11 nucleotides match TRBD2. Unmatched junction bases numbered 6, after V lost 2 bases and J lost 3 bases. There are 16 residues in the CDR3. Germline V CDR1 and CDR2: LGHNA, YSLEER. CDR3 residues: CASSQRGLAGFYEQYF. Here the CDR3 DNA reads TGCGCCAGCAGCCAACGCGGACTAGCGGGCTTCTACGAGCAGTACTTC.

V and J are TRBV7-9 and TRBJ2-2, with D possibly TRBD1 on 5 matching bases. The ends were cut back, 5 bases at V and 3 bases at J, with 7 bases in the middle. The CDR3 runs to 13 residues. Germline CDR1 is SEHNR and CDR2 is FQNEAQ (reference sequence). The CDR3 nucleotides are TGTGCCAGCAGCAGCAGGGACACCGGGGAGCTGTTTTTT. Translation: CASSSRDTGELFF.

The chain recombines TRBV4-1 with TRBJ2-7; 9 bases are shared with TRBD2. Trimming took 3 bases from V and 6 from J; bases not matched to a gene: 3. The CDR3 totals 13 residues. CDR1 is MGHRA, CDR2 YSYEKL, per germline. DNA for the CDR3: TGCGCCAGCAGCCACGGGACTAGCCTCGAGCAGTACTTC. It codes for CASSHGTSLEQYF.

This clonotype was seen a handful of times. CDR3 coding DNA: TGCAGCGCTGTCCGGTACTACGAGCAGTACTTC. This gives the protein CSAVRYYEQYF. V usage is TRBV29-1 and J usage is TRBJ2-7, with D unclear. In germline, CDR1 is SQVTM, CDR2 ANQGSEA. The CDR3 has 11 residues. V lost 7 bases and J lost 3, with 10 bases in between.

The gene calls are TRBV27 and TRBJ2-7, with 10 positions matching TRBD2. This CDR3 contains 14 residues. J was trimmed by 7 bases and V by 2 bases; bases with no gene match: 5. The germline V gene has CDR1 MNHEY and CDR2 SMNVEV (reference sequence). As DNA, the CDR3 is TGTGCCAGCAGTTTACTAGCGGGAGAGGAGGAGCAGTACTTC. It codes for CASSLLAGEEEQYF.

CDR3 DNA sequence: TGTGCCTGGACACCGGGAGGGACTGAAGCTTTCTTT. This translates into CAWTPGGTEAFF. The rearrangement links TRBV30 to TRBJ1-1, with D hard to call. Germline V gene lookup returns CDR1 GTSNPN and CDR2 SVGIG (reference sequence). Trimming pared 4 bases from V and 5 bases from J, leaving 11 bases between. The CDR3 sequence is 12 residues long.

The chain couples TRBV27 to TRBJ2-7; D might be TRBD2 (5 bases). The V gene's germline CDR1 is MNHEY and CDR2 SMNVEV (reference sequence). Trimming took 5 bases from V and 2 from J, leaving 10 bases between them. The CDR3 has 13 amino acids. CDR3 sequence: CASSPTGAYEQYF. CDR3 nucleotide sequence: TGTGCCAGCAGTCCCACCGGGGCCTACGAGCAGTACTTC.

J is TRBJ2-7 and V is TRBV27; D is undetermined. The CDR3 covers 13 residues. Per germline, CDR1 MNHEY and CDR2 SMNVEV (reference sequence). Trimming shortened V by 5 bases and J by 4 bases, and 12 bases separated the two germline ends. CDR3 nucleotides: TGTGCCAGCAGTAGCGTCGTTTCTTACGAGCAGTACTTC. As protein: CASSSVVSYEQYF.

This rearrangement joins TRBV19 to TRBJ2-1; tentative D call: TRBD2 (6 bases). Germline V gene data show CDR1 as LNHDA and CDR2 as SQIVND (reference sequence). CDR3 size: 12 residues. Deletions cut 7 bases from V and 6 bases from J, with 10 bases between. CDR3 sequence: CASNEGGNEQFF. CDR3 bases: TGTGCCAGTAATGAGGGAGGCAATGAGCAGTTCTTC.

J is TRBJ2-7 and V is TRBV27; perhaps TRBD1 as D (6 bases). CDR1 is MNHEY and CDR2 is SMNVEV in the germline V gene (reference sequence). CDR3 length: 12 amino acids. V lost 4 bases to trimming and J lost 6 bases, with 10 bases between them. CDR3 sequence: CASSSGHSEQYF. CDR3 nucleotide sequence: TGTGCCAGCAGTTCGGGACACTCCGAGCAGTACTTC.

The chain carries TRBV4-3 and TRBJ2-1; tentatively, D is TRBD1 or TRBD2 (5 bases each). The CDR3 spans 13 residues. Between the trimmed V and J ends, which lost 3 bases and 3 bases, there was a span of 6 bases. Germline V gene sequence: CDR1 LGHNA, CDR2 YSLEER. CDR3 residues: CASSQGDYNEQFF. As DNA, the CDR3 is TGCGCCAGCAGCCAGGGGGACTACAATGAGCAGTTCTTC.

The chain joins TRBV30 to TRBJ1-5; a weak D match, TRBD1 (6 bases). The CDR3 is 17 amino acids. Trimming left V 0 bases short and J 7 bases short, with 22 bases between. Germline-derived CDR1 and CDR2 are GTSNPN and SVGIG (reference sequence). CDR3 loop: CAWSVQDRLSRRQPQHF. CDR3 nucleotide sequence: TGTGCCTGGAGTGTCCAAGACAGGTTGAGTCGAAGGCAGCCCCAGCATTTT.